Presented here are 7 T cell receptor beta chains from one specimen sequenced in a study of T cells in Graves' hyperthyroidism and ophthalmopathy. Amplified TCR beta CDR3 regions came from RNA transcripts. TCR CDR3 underwent first-round RT-PCR with the HTBI primer set. TCRdb reprocessed the multiplex PCR reads with MiXCR, giving one entry per CDR3 protein. The sample has 600,000 to 800,000 distinct CDR3 sequences, around a third seen once. Sequenced: blood. The source is a woman aged 35 to 49 with Graves' hyperthyroidism.

Of note for this clonotype: An end of the junction does not agree with germline; a read error may underlie this. This chain joins TRBV7-2 and TRBJ2-7; a possible D gene is TRBD1 (5 bases). CDR1 is SGHTA and CDR2 is FQGNSA in the germline V gene. The CDR3 is made up of 14 amino acids. The CDR3 nucleotides are TGCGCCAGCAGCCAAGATTATGGGGCCCGCGAGCAGCACTTC. This encodes CASSQDYGAREQHF. The full variable domain, rest sourced from reference TRBV7-2 and TRBJ2-7, is GAGVSQSPSNKVTEKGKDVELRCDPISGHTALYWYRQSLGQGLEFLIYFQGNSAPDKSGLPSDRFSAERTGGSVSTLTIQRTQQEDSAVYLCASSQDYGAREQHFGPGTRLTVT.

As concerns this clonotype: This may be a read error, as it is one base from a much larger clone. The chain is built from TRBV7-2 and TRBJ2-7, with D perhaps matching TRBD1 (6 bases). V was pared by 7 bases and J by 6 bases, with 19 bases between. Germline assignment: CDR1 SGHTA and CDR2 FQGNSA. The CDR3 covers 14 residues. CDR3 amino acids: CASTPQTGRAEQYF. CDR3 in DNA: TGTGCCAGCACCCCTCAGACAGGAAGGGCCGAGCAGTACTTC.

This chain links TRBV20-1 with TRBJ2-5; 9 positions match TRBD2. With 6 bases clipped from V and 3 bases from J, the junction kept 5 bases outside the gene matches. Germline V gives CDR1 DFQATT, CDR2 SNEGSKA (reference sequence). This CDR3 has 13 amino acids. The DNA for the CDR3 is TGCAGTGCGTCGACTAGCGGCAAAGAGACCCAGTACTTC. Its protein product is CSASTSGKETQYF.

There are many counts of this clonotype. The CDR3, as DNA: TGTGCCAGCAGCCCAGAGGTCAGACACTATGGCTACACCTTC. Residues: CASSPEVRHYGYTF. J is TRBJ1-2 and V is TRBV7-9; D gene ambiguous. The germline CDR1 and CDR2 sequences are SEHNR and FQNEAQ (reference sequence). The CDR3 covers 14 residues. V lost 5 bases, J lost 3 bases, and 13 bases lay in between.

The chain links TRBV9 to TRBJ1-6; D may be TRBD1 (5 bases). This CDR3 has 14 residues. Germline CDR1 and CDR2: SGDLS and YYNGEE. V was cut by 3 bases and J by 9 bases, with 13 bases left in between. CDR3 nucleotides: TGTGCCAGCAGCGCCAGGGCGGGGGGTTCACCCCTCCACTTT. This encodes CASSARAGGSPLHF.

The chain recombines TRBV5-1 with TRBJ2-5, with TRBD1 identical over 7 bases. Germline-derived CDR1 and CDR2 are SGHRS and YFSETQ. Unmatched junction bases numbered 6, after V lost 0 bases and J lost 1 base. This CDR3 is built from 16 residues. In nucleotides, the CDR3 is TGCGCCAGCAGCTTGGGACAGGGAAGGGGCCAAGAGACCCAGTACTTC. Translation: CASSLGQGRGQETQYF.

In this sample, this clonotype turned up many times. V gene TRBV7-9 combines with J gene TRBJ1-4; TRBD1 might be the D (6 bases). This CDR3 is 14 amino acids long. Trimming left V 5 bases short and J 8 bases short, with 15 bases between. Germline V gives CDR1 SEHNR, CDR2 FQNEAQ (reference sequence). Here the CDR3 reads CASSTRGPDEKLFF. The CDR3 coding sequence is TGTGCCAGCAGCACCCGGGGGCCAGACGAAAAACTGTTTTTT.